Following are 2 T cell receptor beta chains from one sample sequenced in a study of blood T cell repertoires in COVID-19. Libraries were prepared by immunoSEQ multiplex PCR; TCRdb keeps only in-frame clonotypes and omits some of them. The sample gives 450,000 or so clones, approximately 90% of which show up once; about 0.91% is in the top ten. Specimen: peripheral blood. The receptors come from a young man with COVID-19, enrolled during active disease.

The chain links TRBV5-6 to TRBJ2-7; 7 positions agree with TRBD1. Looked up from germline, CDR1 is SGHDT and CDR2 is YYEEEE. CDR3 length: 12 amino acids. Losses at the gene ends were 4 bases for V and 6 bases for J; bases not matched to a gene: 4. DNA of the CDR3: TGTGCCAGCAGCCTGACAGGGACCGAGCAGTACTTC. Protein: CASSLTGTEQYF.

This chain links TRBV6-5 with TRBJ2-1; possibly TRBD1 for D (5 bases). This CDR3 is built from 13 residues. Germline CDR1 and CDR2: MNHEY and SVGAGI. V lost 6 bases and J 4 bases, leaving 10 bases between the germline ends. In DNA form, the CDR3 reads TGTGCCAGCAGACAGGACGGGTACAATGAGCAGTTCTTC. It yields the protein CASRQDGYNEQFF.